The 20 T cell receptor beta chains presented below share a single source sample, sequenced in a study of a mutant IDH1 vaccine in newly diagnosed glioma. The time point was: baseline, week 1 (first vaccination visit). Treatment indicated: pre-vaccination baseline after standard-of-care therapy. Sequenced by immunoSEQ multiplex PCR; TCRdb stores in-frame clones only, minus some. The sample carries about 15,000 clones, around 89% recorded once. This sample comprised PBMCs, obtained from a glioma patient treated with radiotherapy, temozolomide or both. These receptors came from a woman aged 40 to 49 with glioma. Some clones in this sample may be carry-over from other donors' samples.

This chain connects TRBV7-7 to TRBJ2-3; 9 positions agree with TRBD1. Germline V gene sequence: CDR1 SSHAT, CDR2 FNYEAQ (reference sequence). This CDR3 is built from 14 residues. The trim removed 8 bases at V and 5 bases at J, leaving 8 bases unmatched. CDR3 loop: CASSLGTGLDTQYF. CDR3 bases: TGTGCCAGCTCCCTCGGGACAGGGTTAGATACGCAGTATTTT. The complete variable domain, with remaining parts taken from reference TRBV7-7 and TRBJ2-3, reads GAGVSQSPRYKVTKRGQDVTLRCDPISSHATLYWYQQALGQGPEFLTYFNYEAQPDKSGLPSDRFSAERPEGSISTLTIQRTEQRDSAMYRCASSLGTGLDTQYFGPGTRLTVL.

The chain employs TRBV2 and TRBJ1-6; D remains ambiguous. Germline loops: CDR1 SNHLY, CDR2 FYNNEI. Trimming left V 1 base short and J 10 bases short, with 11 bases between. This CDR3 has 14 amino acids. CDR3 in DNA: TGTGCCAGCAGTGAAGAAACCGCCGGGTCACCCCTCCACTTT. Translating gives CASSEETAGSPLHF. Filled out from reference TRBV2 and TRBJ1-6, the complete variable domain reads EPEVTQTPSHQVTQMGQEVILRCVPISNHLYFYWYRQILGQKVEFLVSFYNNEISEKSEIFDDQFSVERPDGSNFTLKIRSTKLEDSAMYFCASSEETAGSPLHFGNGTRLTVT.

The chain combines TRBV6-5 with TRBJ2-5; 9 bases line up with TRBD1. The closer fit of TRBJ2-7 to the DNA end suggests the J call may be wrong. Per germline, CDR1 MNHEY and CDR2 SVGAGI. The CDR3 extends over 14 amino acids. This chain's CDR3 is CATYSGQGPYEQYF. CDR3 bases: TGTGCCACCTATTCGGGACAGGGCCCCTACGAGCAGTACTTC.

The chain employs TRBV7-8 and TRBJ1-3, with 8 positions matching TRBD1. Germline V gene lookup returns CDR1 SGHVS and CDR2 FQNEAQ. The V gene end was trimmed by 0 bases and the J gene end by 4 bases; junction bases not matched to a gene: 8. This CDR3 is 17 amino acids long. CDR3 sequence reads: CASSLAAGQGEGNTIYF. The DNA for the CDR3 is TGTGCCAGCAGCTTAGCGGCAGGACAGGGAGAAGGAAACACCATATATTTT.

The chain has TRBV5-1 and TRBJ1-5; D is uncertain. V dropped 0 bases and J dropped 1 base, with 2 bases sitting between them. The CDR3 length is 13 residues. Germline-derived CDR1 and CDR2 are SGHRS and YFSETQ. The DNA of the CDR3 is TGCGCCAGCAGCTTGGGGAGCAATCAGCCCCAGCATTTT. Translating it yields CASSLGSNQPQHF.

This clone has a handful of counts. The chain recombines TRBV6-5 with TRBJ1-1, with D tentatively TRBD1 (5 bases). This CDR3 contains 15 residues. CDR1 is MNHEY, CDR2 SVGAGI, per germline. V was clipped by 5 bases and J by 5 bases, with 18 bases between them. CDR3 nucleotides: TGTGCCAGCAGTGGGAGGGGCCAGTTTGCGACTGAAGCTTTCTTT. The encoded protein is CASSGRGQFATEAFF.

The chain employs TRBV2 and TRBJ1-4; D perhaps matches TRBD1 (5 bases). Trimming took 6 bases from V and 0 from J, leaving 11 bases between them. CDR3 length: 15 residues. CDR1 is SNHLY and CDR2 is FYNNEI in the germline V gene. CDR3 sequence: CASRAGETTNEKLFF. The CDR3 DNA follows: TGTGCCAGCAGGGCGGGGGAGACAACTAATGAAAAACTGTTTTTT. The full variable domain, its missing parts supplied by reference TRBV2 and TRBJ1-4, is EPEVTQTPSHQVTQMGQEVILRCVPISNHLYFYWYRQILGQKVEFLVSFYNNEISEKSEIFDDQFSVERPDGSNFTLKIRSTKLEDSAMYFCASRAGETTNEKLFFGSGTQLSVL.

The genes are TRBV11-2 and TRBJ2-7, with 7 bases lining up with TRBD2. The CDR3 spans 14 residues. From germline, CDR1 is SGHAT and CDR2 FQNNGV. V lost 5 bases to trimming and J lost 1 base; unmatched junction nucleotides: 5. CDR3 residues: CASSRGGASYEQYF. In DNA, the CDR3 is TGTGCCAGCAGCCGCGGGGGAGCTTCCTACGAGCAGTACTTC. The full variable domain, in which reference TRBV11-2 and TRBJ2-7 provide the parts outside the CDR3, is EAGVAQSPRYKIIEKRQSVAFWCNPISGHATLYWYQQILGQGPKLLIQFQNNGVVDDSQLPKDRFSAERLKGVDSTLKIQPAKLEDSAVYLCASSRGGASYEQYFGPGTRLTVT.

CDR3: CASSNGGAQTEAFF. The CDR3 DNA is TGTGCCAGCAGCAACGGGGGGGCTCAGACTGAAGCTTTCTTT. V is TRBV21-1 and J is TRBJ1-1. TRBV21-1 is a pseudogene segment. There are 14 residues in the CDR3.

CDR3 sequence reads: CASIAGAETQYF. For the CDR3, the DNA is TGTGCCAGCATCGCGGGGGCTGAGACCCAGTACTTC. The chain recombines TRBV7-9 with TRBJ2-5; perhaps TRBD2 as D (7 bases). The V gene's germline CDR1 is SEHNR and CDR2 FQNEAQ (reference sequence). Trimming took 7 bases from V and 5 from J, leaving 11 bases between them. The length of the CDR3 is 12 residues. The variable domain in full, with the rest retrieved from reference TRBV7-9 and TRBJ2-5, is DTGVSQNPRHKITKRGQNVTFRCDPISEHNRLYWYRQTLGQGPEFLTYFQNEAQLEKSRLLSDRFSAERPKGSFSTLEIQRTEQGDSAMYLCASIAGAETQYFGPGTRLLVL.

The chain combines TRBV6-5 with TRBJ2-1; no clear D. The CDR3 is 14 residues long. V lost 5 bases and J lost 7, with 15 bases in between. Germline values: CDR1 MNHEY, CDR2 SVGAGI. CDR3 region: CASSNRPLGNEQFF. Here the CDR3 DNA reads TGTGCCAGCAGTAACCGGCCCCTCGGGAATGAGCAGTTCTTC.

This clone was recorded only once. This chain joins TRBV28 and TRBJ1-5; D is unresolved. The germline V and J ends were trimmed by 3 bases and 7 bases, with 4 bases remaining between them. CDR3 length: 11 amino acids. The germline gives CDR1 MDHEN, CDR2 SYDVKM. For the CDR3, the DNA is TGTGCCAGCAGTTTTAAACAGCCCCAGCATTTT. This sequence encodes CASSFKQPQHF.

The rearrangement uses TRBV28 and TRBJ2-7; no clear D gene. There are 11 residues in the CDR3. V was cut by 6 bases and J by 6 bases, with 9 bases left in between. Germline V gene sequence: CDR1 MDHEN, CDR2 SYDVKM. The CDR3 region is CASRSALEQYF. DNA of the CDR3: TGTGCCAGCAGGAGCGCACTCGAGCAGTACTTC.

This chain joins TRBV6-5 and TRBJ1-4; D unresolved. In germline, CDR1 is MNHEY, CDR2 SVGAGI. V was cut by 4 bases and J by 2 bases, with 11 bases left in between. The CDR3 loop spans 15 amino acids. CDR3 sequence: CASSSRWSTNEKLFF. The CDR3 DNA is TGTGCCAGCAGTTCGCGATGGAGTACTAATGAAAAACTGTTTTTT.

The chain carries TRBV7-9 and TRBJ1-1, with D uncertain. V lost 0 bases and J lost 0, with 14 bases in between. Germline V gene data show CDR1 as SEHNR and CDR2 as FQNEAQ (reference sequence). The CDR3 runs 17 residues. The chain's CDR3 is CASSLAGIRRMNTEAFF. DNA of the CDR3: TGTGCCAGCAGCTTAGCGGGTATCCGGCGCATGAACACTGAAGCTTTCTTT.

In regard to this clone: One end of the junction varies from germline; a read error may be responsible. The gene calls are TRBV6-5 and TRBJ1-2; D remains unclear. Per the germline V gene, CDR1 is MNHEY and CDR2 is SVGAGI. The CDR3 consists of 12 residues. The chain's CDR3 is CASRGGVYGYAF. The DNA of the CDR3 is TGTGCCAGCAGGGGCGGGGTCTATGGCTACGCCTTC.

The chain employs TRBV10-1 and TRBJ2-1; D perhaps matches TRBD2 (6 bases). The CDR3 runs to 14 residues. Germline V gene sequence: CDR1 WNHNN, CDR2 SYGVQD (reference sequence). V was cut by 5 bases and J by 7 bases, with 15 bases left in between. CDR3 DNA: TGCGCCAGCAGTTCCCGGGAGAGTTGGAATGAGCAGTTCTTC. Translated, it gives CASSSRESWNEQFF.

The chain carries TRBV7-9 and TRBJ1-5; the match to TRBD1 covers 7 bases. CDR3 length: 16 residues. Germline V lookup: CDR1 SEHNR, CDR2 FQNEAQ (reference sequence). J was trimmed by 2 bases and V by 1 base; bases with no gene match: 5. CDR3 DNA sequence: TGTGCCAGCAGCTTAGGAACAGGGGATGGCAATCAGCCCCAGCATTTT. Amino acid sequence: CASSLGTGDGNQPQHF.

This clone came up a few times. V usage is TRBV5-1 and J usage is TRBJ1-1; no clear D. The CDR3 consists of 15 residues. V was pared by 3 bases and J by 6 bases, with 18 bases between. In germline, CDR1 is SGHRS, CDR2 YFSETQ. The CDR3 bases are TGCGCCAGCAGCTCCCGTCCCGGGCTCAGCTCTGAAGCTTTCTTT. This gives the protein CASSSRPGLSSEAFF. Filled out from reference TRBV5-1 and TRBJ1-1, the complete variable domain reads KAGVTQTPRYLIKTRGQQVTLSCSPISGHRSVSWYQQTPGQGLQFLFEYFSETQRNKGNFPGRFSGRQFSNSRSEMNVSTLELGDSALYLCASSSRPGLSSEAFFGQGTRLTVV.

The V call is TRBV7-6, the J call TRBJ2-1, with D perhaps given as TRBD1 or TRBD2 (5 bases each). CDR1 is SGHVS, CDR2 FNYEAQ, per germline. The CDR3 totals 13 residues. Trimming cost V 10 bases and J 10 bases, with 20 bases left between them. CDR3 sequence (DNA): TGTGCCACCCGGGACCCCCCGAAGATGGAGCAGTTCTTC. Protein sequence: CATRDPPKMEQFF. Combining the CDR3 with reference TRBV7-6 and TRBJ2-1 gives the whole variable domain GAGVSQSPRYKVTKRGQDVALRCDPISGHVSLYWYRQALGQGPEFLTYFNYEAQQDKSGLPNDRFSAERPEGSISTLTIQRTEQRDSAMYRCATRDPPKMEQFFGPGTRLTVL.